This T cell receptor beta chain was sequenced for a study of Ad26.COV2.S vaccination and SARS-CoV-2 variants. This sample's treatment: around 19 received Ad26.COV2.S at low or high dose, single or two shots; about 5 received placebo; per-sample allocation not given. Specimens were obtained on day 63 following the first vaccine or placebo injection. Wuhan-strain spike was delivered by a replication-incompetent Ad26 vector. This clone was recorded only once. Its antigen is unknown. Assay used: immunoSEQ multiplex PCR; TCRdb lists only in-frame clones, some missing. The sample contains 410,000 or so clones, 90% of which appear only once. Study findings and constraints: Possible underestimation of total T cell responses by the TCR breadth and depth analyses was noted. There was reportedly substantial breadth in spike-specific CD8+ and CD4+ T cell responses after vaccination.

V lost 2 bases, J lost 4 bases, and 6 bases stayed unmatched. The CDR3 runs 17 residues. CDR1 is MNHEY, CDR2 SMNVEV, per germline (reference sequence). This specimen consisted of peripheral blood, obtained in a trial of Ad26.COV2.S vaccine versus placebo. The receptor's source is a person between 18 and 59 years old who received the Ad26.COV2.S COVID-19 vaccine or a placebo. The genes are TRBV27 and TRBJ2-3, with 13 bases that match TRBD2. Here the CDR3 reads CASSLRRLAGGPDTQYF. The CDR3 DNA is TGTGCCAGCAGTTTAAGAAGACTAGCGGGAGGACCAGATACGCAGTATTTT.